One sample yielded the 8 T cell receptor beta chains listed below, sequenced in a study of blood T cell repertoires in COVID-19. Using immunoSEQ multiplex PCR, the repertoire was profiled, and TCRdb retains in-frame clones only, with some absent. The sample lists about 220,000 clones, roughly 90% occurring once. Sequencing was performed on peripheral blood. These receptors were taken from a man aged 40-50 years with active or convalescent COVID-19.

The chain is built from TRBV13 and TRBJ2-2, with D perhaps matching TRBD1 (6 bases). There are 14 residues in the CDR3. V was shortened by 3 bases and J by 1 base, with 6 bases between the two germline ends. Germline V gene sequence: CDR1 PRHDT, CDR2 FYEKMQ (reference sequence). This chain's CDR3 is CASSLDRNTGELFF. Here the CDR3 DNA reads TGTGCCAGCAGCTTGGACAGGAACACCGGGGAGCTGTTTTTT.

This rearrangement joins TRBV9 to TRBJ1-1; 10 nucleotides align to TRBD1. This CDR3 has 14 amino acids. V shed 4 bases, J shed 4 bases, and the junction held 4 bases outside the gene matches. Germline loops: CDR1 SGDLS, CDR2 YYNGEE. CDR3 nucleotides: TGTGCCAGCAGCCCCCGACAGGGGGCCACTGAAGCTTTCTTT. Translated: CASSPRQGATEAFF.

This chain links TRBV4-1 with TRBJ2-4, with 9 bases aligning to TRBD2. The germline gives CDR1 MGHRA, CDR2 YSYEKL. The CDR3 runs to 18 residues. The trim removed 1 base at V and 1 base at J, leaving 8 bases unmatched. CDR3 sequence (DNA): TGCGCCAGCAGCCAAGGATTGGTAGCGGGGGTTGCCAAAAACATTCAGTACTTC. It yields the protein CASSQGLVAGVAKNIQYF.

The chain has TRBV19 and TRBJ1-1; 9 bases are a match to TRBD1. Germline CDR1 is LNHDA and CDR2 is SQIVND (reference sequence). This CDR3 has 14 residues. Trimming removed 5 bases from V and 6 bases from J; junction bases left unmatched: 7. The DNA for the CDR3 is TGTGCCAGTAGTGACGGGACAGGGTTTGCTGAAGCTTTCTTT. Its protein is CASSDGTGFAEAFF.

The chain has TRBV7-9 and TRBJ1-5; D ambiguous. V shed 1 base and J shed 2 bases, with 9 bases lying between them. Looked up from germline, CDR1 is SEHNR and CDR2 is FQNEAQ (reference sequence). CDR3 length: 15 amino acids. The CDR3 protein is CASSLGGNGNQPQHF. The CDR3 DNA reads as TGTGCCAGCAGCTTAGGAGGGAATGGCAATCAGCCCCAGCATTTT. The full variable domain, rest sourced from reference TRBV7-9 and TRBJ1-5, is DTGVSQNPRHKITKRGQNVTFRCDPISEHNRLYWYRQTLGQGPEFLTYFQNEAQLEKSRLLSDRFSAERPKGSFSTLEIQRTEQGDSAMYLCASSLGGNGNQPQHFGDGTRLSIL.

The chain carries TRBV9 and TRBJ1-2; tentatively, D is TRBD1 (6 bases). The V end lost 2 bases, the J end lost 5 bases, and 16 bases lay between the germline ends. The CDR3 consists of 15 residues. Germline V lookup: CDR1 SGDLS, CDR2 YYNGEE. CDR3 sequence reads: CASSVSRGSNYGYTF. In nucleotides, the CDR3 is TGTGCCAGCAGCGTGTCCAGGGGCTCCAATTATGGCTACACCTTC.

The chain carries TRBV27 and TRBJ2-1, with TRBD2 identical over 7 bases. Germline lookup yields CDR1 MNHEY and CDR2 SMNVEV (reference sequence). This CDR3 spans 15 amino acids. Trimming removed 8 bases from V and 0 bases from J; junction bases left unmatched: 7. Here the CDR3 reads CASQKGLSSYNEQFF. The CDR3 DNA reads TGTGCCAGCCAAAAGGGACTAAGCTCCTACAATGAGCAGTTCTTC.

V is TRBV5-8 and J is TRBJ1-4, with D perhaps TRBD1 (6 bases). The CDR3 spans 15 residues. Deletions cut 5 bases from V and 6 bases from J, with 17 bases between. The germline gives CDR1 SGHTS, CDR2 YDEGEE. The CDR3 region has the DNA TGTGCCAGCAGTCCTGGGGGGGCTCGGGATGAAAAACTGTTTTTT. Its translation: CASSPGGARDEKLFF.